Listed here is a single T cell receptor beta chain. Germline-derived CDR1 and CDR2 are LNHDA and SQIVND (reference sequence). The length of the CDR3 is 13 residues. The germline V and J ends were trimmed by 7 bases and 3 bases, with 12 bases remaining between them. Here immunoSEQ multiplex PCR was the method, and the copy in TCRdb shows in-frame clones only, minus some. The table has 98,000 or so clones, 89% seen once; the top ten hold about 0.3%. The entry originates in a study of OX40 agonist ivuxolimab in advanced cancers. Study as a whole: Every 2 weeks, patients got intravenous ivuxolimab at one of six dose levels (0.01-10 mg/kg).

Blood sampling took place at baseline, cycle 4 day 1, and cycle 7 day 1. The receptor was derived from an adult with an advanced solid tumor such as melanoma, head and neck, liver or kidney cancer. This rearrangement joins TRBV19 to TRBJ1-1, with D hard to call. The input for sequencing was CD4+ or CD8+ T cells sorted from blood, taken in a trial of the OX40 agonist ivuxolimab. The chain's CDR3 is CASKKRVDTEAFF. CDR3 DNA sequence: TGTGCCAGTAAGAAAAGGGTAGACACTGAAGCTTTCTTT. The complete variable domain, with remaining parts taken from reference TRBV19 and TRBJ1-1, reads DGGITQSPKYLFRKEGQNVTLSCEQNLNHDAMYWYRQDPGQGLRLIYYSQIVNDFQKGDIAEGYSVSREKKESFPLTVTSAQKNPTAFYLCASKKRVDTEAFFGQGTRLTVV.